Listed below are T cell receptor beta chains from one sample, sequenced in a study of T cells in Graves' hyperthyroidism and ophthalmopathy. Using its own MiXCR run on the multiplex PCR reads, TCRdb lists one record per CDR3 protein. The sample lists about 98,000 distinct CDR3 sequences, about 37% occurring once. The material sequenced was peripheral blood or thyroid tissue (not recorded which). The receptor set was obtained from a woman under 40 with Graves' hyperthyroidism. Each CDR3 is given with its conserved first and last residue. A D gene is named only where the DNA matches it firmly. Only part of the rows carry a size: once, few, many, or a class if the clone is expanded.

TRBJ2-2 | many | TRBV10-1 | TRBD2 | TGCGCCAGCAGTCCGACGGATAGCGGGAGCGATGACACCGGGGAGCTGTTTTTT | CASSPTDSGSDDTGELFF
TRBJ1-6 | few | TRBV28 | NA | TGTGCCAGCACCCGAGACAGGTCCTGGGGTAATTCACCCCTCCACTTT | CASTRDRSWGNSPLHF
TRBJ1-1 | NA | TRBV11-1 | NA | TGTGCCAGCAGTTTGATCGGGGTGTCGAACACTGAAGCTTTCTTT | CASSLIGVSNTEAFF
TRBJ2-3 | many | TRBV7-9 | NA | TGTGCCAGCAGCCCCCGGACAGTCACAGATACGCAGTATTTT | CASSPRTVTDTQYF
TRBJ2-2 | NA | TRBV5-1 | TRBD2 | TGCGCCAGCAGCTCGGGCCGACTAGCGGGAGGCGCCGGGGAGCTGTTTTTT | CASSSGRLAGGAGELFF
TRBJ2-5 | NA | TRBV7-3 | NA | TGTGCCAGCAGCTTTAACGGCTGGGGAGAGACCCAGTACTTC | CASSFNGWGETQYF
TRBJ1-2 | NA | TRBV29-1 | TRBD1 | TGCAGCGTTGGACAGGGGATCGACTATGGCTACACCTTC | CSVGQGIDYGYTF
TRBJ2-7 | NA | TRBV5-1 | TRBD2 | TGCGCCAGCAGCATAGGGAGGGACGGGCAGTACTTC | CASSIGRDGQYF
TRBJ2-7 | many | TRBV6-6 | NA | TGTGCCAGCAGTTACTCGGAAGGAACCCTGAGGGAGCAGTACTTC | CASSYSEGTLREQYF
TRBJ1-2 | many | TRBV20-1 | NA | TGCAGTGCTCGCTCCACCGAAACTAACTATGGCTACACCTTC | CSARSTETNYGYTF
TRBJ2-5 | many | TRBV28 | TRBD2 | TGTGCCAGCACCTCATCGGGACTAGCGGGAGTTCGAGAGACCCAGTACTTC | CASTSSGLAGVRETQYF
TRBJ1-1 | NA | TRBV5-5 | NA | TGTGCCAGCAGTTACGATGAGAACACTGAAGCTTTCTTT | CASSYDENTEAFF
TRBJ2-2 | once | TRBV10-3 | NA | TGTGCCACCAGTGCACACGGGACCCACCCCACCGGGGAGCTGTTTTTT | CATSAHGTHPTGELFF
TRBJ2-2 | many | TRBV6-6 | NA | TGTGCCAGCAGTTACGGCCTCCCCGGGGAGCTGTTTTTT | CASSYGLPGELFF
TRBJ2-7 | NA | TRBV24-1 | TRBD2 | TGTGCCACCAGTGCCCCAACTAGCGGGTCGTCCTCCTACGAGCAGTGCTTC | CATSAPTSGSSSYEQCF
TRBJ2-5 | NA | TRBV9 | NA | TGTGCCAGCAGCTTAGGAGGGCAGCCCCAGTACTTC | CASSLGGQPQYF
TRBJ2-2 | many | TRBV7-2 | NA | TGTGCCAGCATCCCCCCCTCCGGGGAGCTGTTTTTT | CASIPPSGELFF